One and the same sample provided the 19 T cell receptor beta chains below, sequenced in a study of OX40 agonist ivuxolimab in advanced cancers. Profiled with immunoSEQ multiplex PCR; TCRdb holds only in-frame clones, not every one. The repertoire holds around 39,000 clones, with approximately 80% as singletons. The material sequenced was CD4+ or CD8+ T cells sorted from blood, taken in a trial of the OX40 agonist ivuxolimab. These receptors originate from an adult with an advanced solid tumor such as melanoma, head and neck, liver or kidney cancer.

This rearrangement joins TRBV10-2 to TRBJ1-5; TRBD1 matches 7 bases. Germline CDR1 and CDR2: WSHSY and SAAADI. The CDR3 consists of 14 residues. The ends lost 8 bases at V and 4 bases at J; junction bases unmatched: 8. The CDR3 bases are TGCGCCAGCGAGACGGCAGGGGGAAATCAGCCCCAGCATTTT. Residues: CASETAGGNQPQHF.

The J gene is TRBJ1-1, the V gene TRBV18, with 7 bases aligning to TRBD1. CDR1 KGHSH and CDR2 LQKENI come from the germline V gene. The V segment lost 8 bases and the J segment 11 bases; nucleotides outside the gene matches: 8. This CDR3 comprises 11 residues. CDR3 loop: CASQGEGMAFF. DNA for the CDR3: TGTGCCAGCCAGGGGGAAGGGATGGCTTTCTTT.

This clone was picked up one time. The chain carries TRBV2 and TRBJ2-5, with D unresolved. This CDR3 contains 12 residues. Germline CDR1 SNHLY, CDR2 FYNNEI. The V and J ends lost 6 bases and 2 bases respectively, with 7 bases between them. In DNA, the CDR3 is TGTGCCAGCAGGGTGCTGCAAGAGACCCAGTACTTC. This gives the protein CASRVLQETQYF.

J is TRBJ2-7 and V is TRBV7-9; TRBD1 agrees at 9 bases. The CDR3 has 16 residues. Germline V gives CDR1 SEHNR, CDR2 FQNEAQ (reference sequence). V dropped 1 base and J dropped 5; count of bases not matched to a gene: 9. The CDR3 bases are TGTGCCAGCAGCTTAGAGTATACAGGGGGCAATGACGAGCAGTACTTC. Protein: CASSLEYTGGNDEQYF.

The chain uses TRBV30 and TRBJ1-6; D possibly corresponds to TRBD1 (5 bases). The CDR3 has 17 residues. Per the germline V gene, CDR1 is GTSNPN and CDR2 is SVGIG (reference sequence). V was trimmed by 1 base and J by 1 base, leaving 14 bases between them. The CDR3 here is CAWSGAGRFSYNSPLHF. The CDR3 DNA is TGTGCCTGGAGTGGGGCAGGGAGATTTTCCTATAATTCACCCCTCCACTTT.

This rearrangement joins TRBV7-6 to TRBJ2-1, with D perhaps matching TRBD1 or TRBD2 (5 bases each). The germline CDR1 and CDR2 sequences are SGHVS and FNYEAQ. V shed 4 bases and J shed 2 bases, with 21 bases lying between them. This CDR3 spans 18 amino acids. CDR3 coding DNA: TGTGCCAGCAGCTCCGCCGGGGTCAGGGACCCTACCTACAATGAGCAGTTCTTC. Translation gives CASSSAGVRDPTYNEQFF.

The rearrangement links TRBV6-1 to TRBJ2-1; 7 bases agree with TRBD2. V shed 0 bases, J shed 2 bases, and the junction held 4 bases outside the gene matches. The CDR3 totals 16 residues. Per germline, CDR1 MNHNS and CDR2 SASEGT. In nucleotides, the CDR3 is TGTGCCAGCAGTGAAGCGTTACGGGGGGCCTACAATGAGCAGTTCTTC. It specifies CASSEALRGAYNEQFF.

V gene TRBV11-2 combines with J gene TRBJ1-4; D ambiguous. V gave up 5 bases and J gave up 5 bases, with 12 bases separating them. The CDR3 is made up of 14 amino acids. Per the germline V gene, CDR1 is SGHAT and CDR2 is FQNNGV. CDR3 DNA sequence: TGTGCCAGCAGCCGCACCCGGACGAATGAAAAACTGTTTTTT. Its translation is CASSRTRTNEKLFF.

This clone is medium-sized by share. V is TRBV7-9 and J is TRBJ1-6; tentatively, D is TRBD1 (6 bases). V lost 5 bases to trimming and J lost 9 bases, with 14 bases between them. This CDR3 has 14 amino acids. Germline-derived CDR1 and CDR2 are SEHNR and FQNEAQ (reference sequence). The CDR3 loop is CASSPTLTGSPLHF. CDR3 nucleotides: TGTGCCAGCAGCCCGACACTGACAGGTTCACCCCTCCACTTT.

With regard to this clone: Distinct nucleotide sequences in the sample also encode this CDR3. The rearrangement joins TRBV21-1 to TRBJ2-7; no DNA check was done on the table's D call, TRBD1. TRBV21-1 is shown as a pseudogene. The CDR3 is 21 residues long. CDR3 in amino acids: CASSKSEGGSSRQGIPYEQYF. The CDR3, as DNA: TGTGCCAGCAGCAAAAGTGAGGGTGGCAGCTCCAGACAGGGAATCCCCTACGAGCAGTACTTC.

This clone was counted a few times. V gene TRBV7-6 combines with J gene TRBJ2-3; D is uncertain. CDR3 size: 14 residues. Trimming shortened V by 1 base and J by 2 bases, and 7 bases separated the two germline ends. Germline V gives CDR1 SGHVS, CDR2 FNYEAQ. Here the CDR3 reads CASSLDLYTDTQYF. DNA for the CDR3: TGTGCCAGCAGCTTAGATCTCTACACAGATACGCAGTATTTT.

The chain employs TRBV9 and TRBJ2-5, with D uncertain. Germline CDR1 SGDLS, CDR2 YYNGEE. The CDR3 totals 14 residues. Trimming took off 1 base at V and 5 bases at J, with 12 bases between the two ends. The CDR3 DNA is TGTGCCAGCAGCGTATCCTACCCCGGGGAGACCCAGTACTTC. This codes for CASSVSYPGETQYF.

This rearrangement joins TRBV2 to TRBJ1-2; possibly TRBD1 for D (5 bases). Per the germline V gene, CDR1 is SNHLY and CDR2 is FYNNEI. V was cut by 4 bases and J by 2 bases, with 8 bases left in between. This CDR3 contains 13 residues. CDR3 amino acids: CASSVQGNYGYTF. The CDR3 bases are TGTGCCAGCAGTGTTCAGGGAAACTATGGCTACACCTTC. Complete variable domain (other parts from reference TRBV2 and TRBJ1-2): EPEVTQTPSHQVTQMGQEVILRCVPISNHLYFYWYRQILGQKVEFLVSFYNNEISEKSEIFDDQFSVERPDGSNFTLKIRSTKLEDSAMYFCASSVQGNYGYTFGSGTRLTVV.

The rearrangement uses TRBV18 and TRBJ1-1; TRBD1 agrees at 7 bases. The V gene end was trimmed by 2 bases and the J gene end by 1 base; junction bases not matched to a gene: 7. CDR1 and CDR2 (germline): KGHSH, LQKENI. CDR3 length: 16 residues. Here the CDR3 reads CASSPMGQRSNTEAFF. In DNA form, the CDR3 reads TGTGCCAGCTCACCAATGGGACAGCGTTCGAACACTGAAGCTTTCTTT.

The V and J genes are TRBV4-3 and TRBJ1-2, with D perhaps matching TRBD1 (5 bases). The CDR3 loop spans 13 amino acids. CDR1 is LGHNA and CDR2 is YSLEER in the germline V gene. The CDR3 coding sequence is TGCCCCCAAAAAAGGGGAAGGACCTATGGCTACACCTTC. It encodes CPQKRGRTYGYTF.

The chain joins TRBV27 to TRBJ2-1; D ambiguous. V lost 4 bases, J lost 4 bases, and 14 bases lay in between. The CDR3 has 15 amino acids. CDR1 and CDR2 from the germline V gene are MNHEY and SMNVEV (reference sequence). CDR3 loop: CASSSYSYPYNEQFF. CDR3 DNA sequence: TGTGCCAGCAGTTCCTATTCTTACCCATACAATGAGCAGTTCTTC.

This sequence joins TRBV7-9 and TRBJ2-3; D is unresolved. The CDR3 length is 12 residues. Trimming cost V 4 bases and J 10 bases, with 12 bases left between them. The germline CDR1 and CDR2 sequences are SEHNR and FQNEAQ (reference sequence). CDR3 nucleotide sequence: TGTGCCAGCAGCTCCCCGGCAGGTTCGCAGTATTTT. This encodes CASSSPAGSQYF.

This clone was counted a few times. At one end the junction does not follow the germline gene, possibly because of a read error. The V gene is TRBV7-7, the J gene TRBJ2-7; 8 bases map to TRBD2. In germline, CDR1 is SSHAT, CDR2 FNYEAQ (reference sequence). The CDR3 totals 15 residues. The CDR3 protein is CASSGGPGPSYEQYF. The CDR3 DNA follows: TGTGCTAGCAGCGGGGGTCCGGGACCGTCCTACGAGCAGTACTTC. Combining the CDR3 with reference TRBV7-7 and TRBJ2-7 gives the whole variable domain GAGVSQSPRYKVTKRGQDVTLRCDPISSHATLYWYQQALGQGPEFLTYFNYEAQPDKSGLPSDRFSAERPEGSISTLTIQRTEQRDSAMYRCASSGGPGPSYEQYFGPGTRLTVT.

This clone was seen a handful of times. CDR3 in amino acids: CASSITSGWSGYTF. CDR3 nucleotides: TGTGCCAGTAGTATAACATCAGGGTGGAGCGGCTACACCTTC. This chain connects TRBV19 to TRBJ1-2; a weak D match, TRBD1 (5 bases). This CDR3 region has 14 residues. The V and J ends lost 2 bases and 8 bases respectively, with 15 bases between them. CDR1 LNHDA and CDR2 SQIVND come from the germline V gene (reference sequence).